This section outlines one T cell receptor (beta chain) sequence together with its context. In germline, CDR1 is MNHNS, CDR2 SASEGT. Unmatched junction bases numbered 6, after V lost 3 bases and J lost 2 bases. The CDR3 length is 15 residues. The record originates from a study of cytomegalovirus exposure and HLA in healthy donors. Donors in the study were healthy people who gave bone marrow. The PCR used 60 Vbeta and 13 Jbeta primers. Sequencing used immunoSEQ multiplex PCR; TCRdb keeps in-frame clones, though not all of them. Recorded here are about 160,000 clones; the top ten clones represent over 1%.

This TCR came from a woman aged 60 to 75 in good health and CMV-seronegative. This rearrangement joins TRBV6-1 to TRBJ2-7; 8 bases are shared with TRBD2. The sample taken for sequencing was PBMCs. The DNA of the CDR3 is TGTGCCAGCAGTGACCCCCGGGAGGGAACCTACGAGCAGTACTTC. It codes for CASSDPREGTYEQYF.